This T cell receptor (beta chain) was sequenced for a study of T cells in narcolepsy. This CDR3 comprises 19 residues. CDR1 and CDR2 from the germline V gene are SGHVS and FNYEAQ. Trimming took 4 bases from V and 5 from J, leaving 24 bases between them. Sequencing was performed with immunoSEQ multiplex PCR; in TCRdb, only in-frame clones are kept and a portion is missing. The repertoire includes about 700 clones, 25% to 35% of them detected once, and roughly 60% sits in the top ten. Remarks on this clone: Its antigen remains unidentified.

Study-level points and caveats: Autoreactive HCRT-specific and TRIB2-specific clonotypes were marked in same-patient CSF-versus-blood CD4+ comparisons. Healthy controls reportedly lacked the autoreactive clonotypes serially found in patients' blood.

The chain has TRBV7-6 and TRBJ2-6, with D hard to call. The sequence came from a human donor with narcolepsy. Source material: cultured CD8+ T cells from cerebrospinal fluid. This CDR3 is CASSCLDESHKSRANVLTF. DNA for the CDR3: TGTGCCAGCAGCTGTCTCGATGAATCTCACAAAAGTCGGGCCAACGTCCTGACTTTC.